Below are 27 T cell receptor beta chains sequenced from a single sample in a study of cytomegalovirus exposure and HLA in healthy donors. Use of 60 Vbeta and 13 Jbeta primers characterized the PCR. Method: immunoSEQ multiplex PCR; TCRdb's copy keeps in-frame clones and lacks some. The table lists about 110,000 clones, around 70% of them singletons. The specimen sequenced was PBMCs. The receptor source for this set is a woman in her thirties or forties in good health and CMV-seropositive.

As DNA, the CDR3 is TGTGCCAGCAGTTTAGACTTTAATGAAAAACTGTTTTTT. It codes for CASSLDFNEKLFF. J is TRBJ1-4 and V is TRBV6-5; no definite D call. V was clipped by 4 bases and J by 4 bases, with 7 bases between them. The CDR3 is made up of 13 amino acids. Germline CDR1 reads MNHEY; CDR2 reads SVGAGI.

This chain joins TRBV7-8 and TRBJ2-3, with TRBD2 as a possible D gene (5 bases). Trimming pared 1 base from V and 0 bases from J, leaving 11 bases between. The CDR3 runs 16 residues. The germline V gene encodes CDR1 SGHVS and CDR2 FQNEAQ. The CDR3 spells CASSLDGVPSTDTQYF. CDR3 bases: TGTGCCAGCAGCTTAGACGGGGTTCCTAGCACAGATACGCAGTATTTT.

This clone has a handful of counts. The rearrangement uses TRBV5-1 and TRBJ2-1; D is unclear. CDR3 length: 16 residues. Looked up from germline, CDR1 is SGHRS and CDR2 is YFSETQ. V dropped 0 bases and J dropped 0 bases, with 10 bases sitting between them. The CDR3 region is CASSLGHRTSYNEQFF. CDR3 nucleotides: TGCGCCAGCAGCTTGGGACACCGAACCTCCTACAATGAGCAGTTCTTC.

The chain joins TRBV30 to TRBJ1-5; D remains ambiguous. The V end lost 0 bases, the J end lost 4 bases, and 7 bases lay between the germline ends. This CDR3 contains 13 residues. Germline lookup yields CDR1 GTSNPN and CDR2 SVGIG (reference sequence). The DNA of the CDR3 is TGTGCCTGGAGTGTAGACGGGAATCAGCCCCAGCATTTT. Translation: CAWSVDGNQPQHF.

The chain carries TRBV5-6 and TRBJ1-4; D may be TRBD1 (5 bases). The CDR3 covers 13 residues. V lost 3 bases and J lost 10, with 13 bases in between. Germline CDR1 reads SGHDT; CDR2 reads YYEEEE. The chain's CDR3 is CASSWNQGGKLFF. In DNA form, the CDR3 reads TGTGCCAGCAGCTGGAACCAGGGAGGAAAACTGTTTTTT.

V usage is TRBV4-1 and J usage is TRBJ1-3; weak D call: TRBD1 (6 bases). The CDR3 is 16 amino acids. The germline V gene has CDR1 MGHRA and CDR2 YSYEKL. V was cut by 0 bases and J by 5 bases, with 14 bases left in between. This CDR3 reads CASSQDLNRERNTIYF. The CDR3 bases are TGCGCCAGCAGCCAAGATCTCAACAGGGAGAGAAACACCATATATTTT.

This chain connects TRBV20-1 to TRBJ2-4; 8 nucleotides align to TRBD2. V dropped 6 bases and J dropped 7; count of bases not matched to a gene: 2. The germline V gene encodes CDR1 DFQATT and CDR2 SNEGSKA (reference sequence). The CDR3 runs to 11 residues. The CDR3 DNA reads TGCAGTGCCGGGGGGGCGAACATTCAGTACTTC. The encoded protein is CSAGGANIQYF.

The chain joins TRBV2 to TRBJ2-7; 7 bases align to TRBD1. V shed 2 bases and J 4 bases; nucleotides not matched to a gene: 5. The germline V gene encodes CDR1 SNHLY and CDR2 FYNNEI. This CDR3 spans 14 amino acids. CDR3 in DNA: TGTGCCAGCAGTGAACGGGACAGTGTGTACGAGCAGTACTTC. Translation: CASSERDSVYEQYF.

This clone was seen more than once but under ten times. The V call is TRBV5-4, the J call TRBJ2-3; a weak D match, TRBD1 (6 bases). Germline loops: CDR1 SGHNT, CDR2 YYREEE (reference sequence). The CDR3 runs to 17 residues. Deletions cut 0 bases from V and 2 bases from J, with 16 bases between. CDR3 sequence: CASSLGGGHRTTDTQYF. In DNA form, the CDR3 reads TGTGCCAGCAGCTTGGGTGGGGGACACCGAACCACAGATACGCAGTATTTT.

The chain employs TRBV6-4 and TRBJ2-1; 9 bases match TRBD1. V lost 3 bases to trimming and J lost 5 bases; unmatched junction nucleotides: 2. Germline V lookup: CDR1 MRHNA, CDR2 SNTAGT. The CDR3 has 14 amino acids. The DNA of the CDR3 is TGTGCCAGCAGTGAAACAGGGGGCAACAATGAGCAGTTCTTC. It translates to CASSETGGNNEQFF.

This chain joins TRBV15 and TRBJ1-5; D call uncertain. Germline lookup yields CDR1 LNHNV and CDR2 YYDKDF (reference sequence). This CDR3 is 13 amino acids long. V was clipped by 3 bases and J by 5 bases, with 8 bases between them. CDR3 sequence reads: CATSSRRDQPQHF. CDR3 nucleotide sequence: TGTGCCACCAGCAGCCGAAGAGATCAGCCCCAGCATTTT.

J is TRBJ2-5 and V is TRBV18, with 8 bases that match TRBD1. Germline-derived CDR1 and CDR2 are KGHSH and LQKENI. The CDR3 runs 15 residues. Trimming cost V 3 bases and J 2 bases; bases outside gene matches: 5. CDR3 sequence reads: CASSPGTGRQETQYF. The CDR3 region has the DNA TGTGCCAGCTCACCTGGGACAGGTCGTCAAGAGACCCAGTACTTC.

The rearrangement links TRBV19 to TRBJ2-3, with 11 bases lining up with TRBD1. The CDR3 has 22 amino acids. Germline V gene data show CDR1 as LNHDA and CDR2 as SQIVND (reference sequence). V was clipped by 7 bases and J by 0 bases; unmatched bases: 24. Written as DNA, the CDR3 is TGTGCCAGTATTTTAATGAAGTTGGACAGGGGGCCCCTTGAGCCTAGCACAGATACGCAGTATTTT. Translation gives CASILMKLDRGPLEPSTDTQYF.

The chain is built from TRBV30 and TRBJ1-4, with D perhaps matching TRBD1 (6 bases). Trimming took off 5 bases at V and 3 bases at J, with 10 bases between the two ends. CDR3 size: 13 residues. Germline CDR1 reads GTSNPN; CDR2 reads SVGIG (reference sequence). The CDR3 sequence is CAWSQGANEKLFF. DNA of the CDR3: TGTGCCTGGTCACAGGGAGCTAATGAAAAACTGTTTTTT.

The chain combines TRBV7-8 with TRBJ2-5; no reliable D call. Trimming shortened V by 1 base and J by 4 bases, and 7 bases separated the two germline ends. From germline, CDR1 is SGHVS and CDR2 FQNEAQ. The CDR3 has 13 amino acids. CDR3: CASSLVGPETQYF. The CDR3 DNA reads TGTGCCAGCAGCTTAGTTGGCCCAGAGACCCAGTACTTC.

The V and J genes are TRBV18 and TRBJ2-3; D call uncertain. Germline V lookup: CDR1 KGHSH, CDR2 LQKENI. The ends were cut back, 4 bases at V and 0 bases at J, with 2 bases in the middle. This CDR3 has 12 amino acids. The CDR3 loop reads CASSLSTDTQYF. CDR3 DNA sequence: TGTGCCAGCTCACTAAGCACAGATACGCAGTATTTT.

The chain recombines TRBV7-8 with TRBJ2-1, with D possibly matching TRBD2 (6 bases). Per the germline V gene, CDR1 is SGHVS and CDR2 is FQNEAQ. V dropped 1 base and J dropped 12 bases, with 16 bases sitting between them. CDR3 size: 14 residues. The CDR3, as DNA: TGTGCCAGCAGCTTAGGGGGACTCCTCACGGGGCAGTTCTTC. Translated, it gives CASSLGGLLTGQFF.

Notes on this clone: A read error may account for a junction end that differs from germline. V is TRBV5-1 and J is TRBJ2-7, with D unclear. This CDR3 is built from 14 residues. Germline loops: CDR1 SGHRS, CDR2 YFSETQ. The CDR3, as DNA: TGTGCCAGCAGCTTGGTCCCTAAAGGCGGTGAGCAGTACTTC. It yields the protein CASSLVPKGGEQYF.

The V and J genes are TRBV5-1 and TRBJ2-7; 9 bases match TRBD1. In germline, CDR1 is SGHRS, CDR2 YFSETQ. Trimming cost V 4 bases and J 6 bases; bases outside gene matches: 14. There are 16 residues in the CDR3. CDR3 bases: TGCGCCAGCAGCCACGACACCGGGACAGGGCGTGCCGAGCAGTACTTC. This encodes CASSHDTGTGRAEQYF.

The chain links TRBV6-6 to TRBJ2-7; D unclear. The CDR3 contains 12 residues. Germline CDR1 and CDR2: MNHNY and SVGAGI (reference sequence). The V end lost 2 bases, the J end lost 9 bases, and 11 bases lay between the germline ends. CDR3 in amino acids: CASSYTLSGQYF. The CDR3 DNA is TGTGCCAGCAGTTACACCCTCTCAGGGCAGTACTTC.

This rearrangement joins TRBV7-2 to TRBJ2-5; 10 nucleotides align to TRBD1. The CDR3 totals 17 residues. Per germline, CDR1 SGHTA and CDR2 FQGNSA. Losses at the gene ends were 5 bases for V and 0 bases for J; bases not matched to a gene: 9. DNA for the CDR3: TGTGCCAGCAGCCCCGGGGGACAGGGGACGTACCAAGAGACCCAGTACTTC. Amino acids: CASSPGGQGTYQETQYF.

In regard to this clone: The sample carries other DNA sequences with the same CDR3. The CDR3 is CASSLGDRAGGYTF. In nucleotides, the CDR3 is TGCGCCAGCAGCTTGGGGGACAGGGCGGGAGGCTACACCTTC. The rearrangement links TRBV5-1 to TRBJ1-2; 9 bases map to TRBD1. This CDR3 region has 14 residues. CDR1 is SGHRS, CDR2 YFSETQ, per germline. With 0 bases clipped from V and 8 bases from J, the junction kept 5 bases outside the gene matches.

This chain connects TRBV5-4 to TRBJ1-2; a possible D gene is TRBD1 (5 bases). Deletions cut 4 bases from V and 3 bases from J, with 16 bases between. The CDR3 covers 15 residues. Germline V gene lookup returns CDR1 SGHNT and CDR2 YYREEE (reference sequence). For the CDR3, the DNA is TGTGCCAGCAGCAGTTTCCAGGGTTGGGACTATGGCTACACCTTC. Protein sequence: CASSSFQGWDYGYTF. Looking up the rest from reference TRBV5-4 and TRBJ1-2 gives the full variable domain: ETGVTQSPTHLIKTRGQQVTLRCSSQSGHNTVSWYQQALGQGPQFIFQYYREEENGRGNFPPRFSGLQFPNYSSELNVNALELDDSALYLCASSSFQGWDYGYTFGSGTRLTVV.

This clone was counted between two and nine times. The chain is built from TRBV5-1 and TRBJ2-2, with D tentatively TRBD2 (6 bases). This CDR3 spans 13 amino acids. Germline V CDR1 and CDR2: SGHRS, YFSETQ. V dropped 5 bases and J dropped 7 bases, with 12 bases sitting between them. CDR3 protein: CASSRGGDGELFF. The DNA for the CDR3 is TGCGCCAGCAGTAGGGGAGGAGACGGGGAGCTGTTTTTT.

The chain links TRBV5-1 to TRBJ2-7; perhaps TRBD1 as D (5 bases). V was clipped by 6 bases and J by 1 base, with 11 bases between them. Germline lookup yields CDR1 SGHRS and CDR2 YFSETQ. The CDR3 runs to 13 residues. CDR3 in amino acids: CASTTGASYEQYF. The CDR3 DNA sequence: TGCGCCAGCACCACTGGGGCTTCCTACGAGCAGTACTTC.

J is TRBJ1-2 and V is TRBV5-1; 7 bases are shared with TRBD1. Germline V gives CDR1 SGHRS, CDR2 YFSETQ. V trimming: 4 bases; J trimming: 5 bases; junction bases outside the gene matches: 8. The CDR3 consists of 14 residues. Here the CDR3 reads CASSIGDRSYGYTF. CDR3 bases: TGCGCCAGCAGCATCGGGGACAGATCATATGGCTACACCTTC.

The genes are TRBV5-1 and TRBJ1-2, with no clear D. CDR1 SGHRS and CDR2 YFSETQ come from the germline V gene. The CDR3 is 14 residues long. V was clipped by 0 bases and J by 2 bases, with 8 bases between them. This chain's CDR3 is CASSLGAANYGYTF. The CDR3 region has the DNA TGCGCCAGCAGCTTGGGGGCAGCCAACTATGGCTACACCTTC.